The clone carrying this T cell receptor (beta chain) was recorded many times. This entry belongs to a study of immune characterization of retroperitoneal liposarcoma. This CDR3 is 18 amino acids long. The germline CDR1 and CDR2 sequences are SGHTA and FQGNSA. Trimming removed 7 bases from V and 13 bases from J; junction bases left unmatched: 22. TCRdb ran MiXCR on the PCR reads and lists one entry per CDR3 protein. This table holds 10,000 to 12,000 distinct CDR3 sequences, approximately 28% found once. Sequenced input: tumor tissue. The chain employs TRBV7-2 and TRBJ2-1, with 13 positions matching TRBD2. The TCR was taken from a male donor with retroperitoneal liposarcoma. The CDR3 loop is CASMLGTSGIAGGETQFF. CDR3 in DNA: TGTGCCAGCATGCTCGGGACTAGCGGGATCGCGGGGGGGGAGACCCAGTTCTTC.